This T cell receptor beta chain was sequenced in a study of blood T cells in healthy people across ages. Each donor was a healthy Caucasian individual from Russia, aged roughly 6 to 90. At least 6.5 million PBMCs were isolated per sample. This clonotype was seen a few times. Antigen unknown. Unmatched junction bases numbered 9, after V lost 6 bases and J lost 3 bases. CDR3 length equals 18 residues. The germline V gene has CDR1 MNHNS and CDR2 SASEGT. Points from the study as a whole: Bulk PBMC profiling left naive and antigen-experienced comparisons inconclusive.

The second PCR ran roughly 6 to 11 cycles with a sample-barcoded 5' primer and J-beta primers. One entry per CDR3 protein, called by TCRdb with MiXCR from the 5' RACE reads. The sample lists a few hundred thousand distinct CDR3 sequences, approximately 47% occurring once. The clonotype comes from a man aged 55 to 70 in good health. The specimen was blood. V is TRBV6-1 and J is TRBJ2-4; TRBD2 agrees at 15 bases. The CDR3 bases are TGTGCCAGCAGGGAGGGACTAGCGGGGGGTTTCGTCAAAAACATTCAGTACTTC. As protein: CASREGLAGGFVKNIQYF.